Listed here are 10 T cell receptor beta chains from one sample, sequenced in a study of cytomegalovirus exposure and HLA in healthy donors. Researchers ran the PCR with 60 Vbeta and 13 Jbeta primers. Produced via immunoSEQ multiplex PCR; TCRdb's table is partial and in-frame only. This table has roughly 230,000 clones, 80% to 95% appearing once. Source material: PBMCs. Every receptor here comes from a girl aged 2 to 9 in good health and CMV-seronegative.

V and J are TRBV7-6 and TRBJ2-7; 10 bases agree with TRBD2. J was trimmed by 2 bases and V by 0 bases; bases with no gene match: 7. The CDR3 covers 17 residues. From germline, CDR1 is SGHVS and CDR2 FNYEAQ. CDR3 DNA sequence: TGTGCCAGCAGCTTAGCGGGAGGACTAGCGGAGACCTACGAGCAGTACTTC. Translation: CASSLAGGLAETYEQYF.

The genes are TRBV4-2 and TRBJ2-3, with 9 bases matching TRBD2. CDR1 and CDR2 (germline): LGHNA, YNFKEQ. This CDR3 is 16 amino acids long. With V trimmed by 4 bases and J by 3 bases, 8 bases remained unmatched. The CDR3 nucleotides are TGTGCCAGCAGCCGTTCCGAGCGGGGGGTTACAGATACGCAGTATTTT. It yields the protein CASSRSERGVTDTQYF.

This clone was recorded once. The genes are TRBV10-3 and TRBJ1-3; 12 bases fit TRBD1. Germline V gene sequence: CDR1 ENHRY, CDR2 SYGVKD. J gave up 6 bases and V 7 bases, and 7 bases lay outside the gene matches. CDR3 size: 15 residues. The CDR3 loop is CAITPGQGAENTIYF. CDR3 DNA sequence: TGTGCCATCACCCCGGGACAGGGGGCAGAAAACACCATATATTTT.

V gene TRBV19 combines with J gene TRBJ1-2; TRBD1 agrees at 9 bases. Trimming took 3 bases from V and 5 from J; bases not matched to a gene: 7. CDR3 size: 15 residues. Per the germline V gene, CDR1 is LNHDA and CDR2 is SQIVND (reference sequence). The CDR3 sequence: CASSILMGTGYGYTF. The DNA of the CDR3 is TGTGCCAGTAGTATCCTCATGGGGACAGGGTATGGCTACACCTTC.

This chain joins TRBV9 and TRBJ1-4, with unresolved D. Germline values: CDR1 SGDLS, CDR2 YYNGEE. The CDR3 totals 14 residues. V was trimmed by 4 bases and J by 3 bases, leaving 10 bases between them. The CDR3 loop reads CASSSTGANEKLFF. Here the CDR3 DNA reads TGTGCCAGCAGCTCGACCGGGGCTAATGAAAAACTGTTTTTT.

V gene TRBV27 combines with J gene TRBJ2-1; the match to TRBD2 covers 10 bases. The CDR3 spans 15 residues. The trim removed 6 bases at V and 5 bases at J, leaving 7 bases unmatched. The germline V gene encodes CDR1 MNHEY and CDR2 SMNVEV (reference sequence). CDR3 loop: CASRDRLAGDNEQFF. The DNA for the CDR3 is TGTGCCAGCAGAGACAGACTAGCGGGTGACAATGAGCAGTTCTTC.

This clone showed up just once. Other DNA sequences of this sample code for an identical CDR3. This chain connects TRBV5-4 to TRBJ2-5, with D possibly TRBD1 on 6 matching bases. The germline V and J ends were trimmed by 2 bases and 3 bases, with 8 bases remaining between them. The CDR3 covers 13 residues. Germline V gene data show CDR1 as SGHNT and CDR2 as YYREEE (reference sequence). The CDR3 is CASSLGGEETQYF. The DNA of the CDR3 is TGTGCCAGCAGCTTAGGGGGAGAAGAGACCCAGTACTTC. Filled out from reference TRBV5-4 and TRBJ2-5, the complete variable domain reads ETGVTQSPTHLIKTRGQQVTLRCSSQSGHNTVSWYQQALGQGPQFIFQYYREEENGRGNFPPRFSGLQFPNYSSELNVNALELDDSALYLCASSLGGEETQYFGPGTRLLVL.

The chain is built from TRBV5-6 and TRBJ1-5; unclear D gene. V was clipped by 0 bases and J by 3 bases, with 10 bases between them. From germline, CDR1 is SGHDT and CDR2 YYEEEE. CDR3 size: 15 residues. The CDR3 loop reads CASSLGQYVNQPQHF. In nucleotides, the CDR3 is TGTGCCAGCAGCTTGGGCCAGTACGTCAATCAGCCCCAGCATTTT.

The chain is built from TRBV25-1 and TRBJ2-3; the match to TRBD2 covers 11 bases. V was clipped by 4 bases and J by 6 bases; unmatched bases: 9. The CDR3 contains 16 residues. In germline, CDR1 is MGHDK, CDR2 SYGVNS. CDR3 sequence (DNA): TGTGCCAGCAGTGCCCTTAGCGGGAGGGCCGGGGATACGCAGTATTTT. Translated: CASSALSGRAGDTQYF.

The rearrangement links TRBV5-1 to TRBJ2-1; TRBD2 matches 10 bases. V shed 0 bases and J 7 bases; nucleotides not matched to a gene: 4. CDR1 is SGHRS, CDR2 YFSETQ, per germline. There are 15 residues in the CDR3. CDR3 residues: CASSLGLAGENEQFF. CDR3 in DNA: TGCGCCAGCAGCTTGGGTCTAGCGGGAGAGAATGAGCAGTTCTTC.